The T cell receptor (beta chain) described here comes from a study of OX40 agonist ivuxolimab in advanced cancers. With regard to the full study: The costimulatory receptor OX40 (CD134) was targeted by ivuxolimab, a fully human IgG2 agonistic monoclonal antibody. Partial responses occurred in three dose-escalation patients: two with cutaneous melanoma and one with hepatocellular carcinoma. Prior anti-PD-1, anti-PD-L1 or anti-CTLA-4 therapy was permitted, and checkpoint inhibitors had been received by about two fifths of dose-escalation patients. Of the 50 or so patients in dose escalation, about 20 had hepatocellular carcinoma, some 15 had melanoma, 9 had renal cell carcinoma and 9 had head and neck cancer. Intravenous ivuxolimab was administered to patients every 2 weeks at six dose levels: 0.01, 0.1, 0.3, 1.5, 3 and 10 mg/kg. The paper describes the monotherapy dose-escalation part (N ≈ 49 patients) of the phase I trial of ivuxolimab. In the dose-escalation cohort, approximately 82% of patients were male, and the mean age was approximately 60 years, with a range of roughly 20 to 85. The purpose of peripheral TCRbeta sequencing was to test whether ivuxolimab changed TCR sequence diversity and led to clonal T-cell expansion. The research as a whole found: Clonal expansion of both CD4+ and CD8+ blood T cells was observed from baseline to week 6 at doses 0.1 to 3.0 mg/kg. Partial responders in the 0.1-3.0 mg/kg groups had among the lowest normalized peripheral clonal expansion, especially among CD8+ T cells. The antigen specificity of the peripheral T cells that underwent clonal expansion was not determined. Low levels of normalized T-cell clonal expansion were also seen in some patients who did not respond. After ivuxolimab, CD8+ T cells had more expanded clones than CD4+ T cells on average.

In the case of this clone: The antigen it recognizes is unknown. There are no base qualities to consult, and no much larger clone falls within one base.

Genomic DNA was isolated from the sorted cells so that the TCRbeta CDR3 region could be sequenced. TCRbeta CDR3 regions were sequenced using the immunoSEQ Assay. In its TCRdb copy, this immuneACCESS table keeps in-frame sequences only and misses some clones. Where compared with another copy, unresolved V genes explain less than half of these, and the others have no known cause. This sample comprises some 68,000 clones, about 88% of them detected only once. The top ten hold around 0.93% of the sample. The CDR3 runs 14 residues from the cysteine to the phenylalanine. Only the CDR3 DNA is retained, 42 bases long and in frame from the first base. Trimming removed 0 bases from V and 5 bases from J, leaving 11 bases between the germline ends. The germline V gene specifies SGHDT as CDR1 and YYEEEE as CDR2. The trial excluded patients who had a history of autoimmune disease or who were on systemic immunosuppression. In every dose cohort, peripheral blood was drawn for TCR sequencing at baseline, cycle 4 day 1, and cycle 7 day 1. Samples came from an open-label, multicenter, first-in-human phase I dose-escalation trial of ivuxolimab. The trial enrolled adults with locally advanced or metastatic head and neck squamous cell, hepatocellular, melanoma or renal cell carcinoma. Before TCR sequencing, CD4+ T cells and CD8+ T cells were sorted from peripheral blood as separate populations.

The TCR was taken from an adult with an advanced solid tumor such as melanoma, head and neck, liver or kidney cancer. The chain couples TRBV5-6 to TRBJ2-5; TRBD2 is a weak D gene call, 6 bases matching. The sequencing used CD4+ or CD8+ T cells sorted from blood, collected in a trial of the OX40 agonist ivuxolimab. The DNA sequence is as follows: TGTGCCAGCAGCTTGGTAATGCGGGATGAGACCCAGTACTTC. It translates to CASSLVMRDETQYF.